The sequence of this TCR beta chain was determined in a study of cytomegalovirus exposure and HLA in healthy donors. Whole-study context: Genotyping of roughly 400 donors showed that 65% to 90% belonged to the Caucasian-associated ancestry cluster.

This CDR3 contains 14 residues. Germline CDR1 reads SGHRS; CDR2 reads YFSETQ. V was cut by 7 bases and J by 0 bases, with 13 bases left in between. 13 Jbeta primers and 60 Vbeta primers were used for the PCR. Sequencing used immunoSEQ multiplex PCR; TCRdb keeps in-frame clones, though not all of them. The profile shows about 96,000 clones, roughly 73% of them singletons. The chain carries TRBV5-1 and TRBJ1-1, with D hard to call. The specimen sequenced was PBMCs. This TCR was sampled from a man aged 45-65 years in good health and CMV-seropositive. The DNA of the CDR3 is TGCGCCAGCCGCCTAGCCGGGATGAACACTGAAGCTTTCTTT. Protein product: CASRLAGMNTEAFF.